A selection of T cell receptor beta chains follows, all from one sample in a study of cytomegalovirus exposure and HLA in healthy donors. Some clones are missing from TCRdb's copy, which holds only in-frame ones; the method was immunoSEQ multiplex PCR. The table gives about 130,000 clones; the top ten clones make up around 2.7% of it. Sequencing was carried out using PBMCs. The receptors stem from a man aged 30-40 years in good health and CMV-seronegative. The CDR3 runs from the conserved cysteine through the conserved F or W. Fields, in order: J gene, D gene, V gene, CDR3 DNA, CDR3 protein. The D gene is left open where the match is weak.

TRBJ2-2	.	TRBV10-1	TGCGCCAGCAGCGACAGTGGCGGGGAGCTGTTTTTT	CASSDSGGELFF
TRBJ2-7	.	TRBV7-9	TGTGCCAGCAGCTTGGGCCTCGATGACTACGAGCAGTACTTC	CASSLGLDDYEQYF
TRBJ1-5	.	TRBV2	TGTGCCAGCAGTGCCGGAGGGGCGCCTTATCAGCCCCAGCATTTT	CASSAGGAPYQPQHF
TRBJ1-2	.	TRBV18	TGTGCCAGCTCACCCGGGGAAGACCATGGCTACACCTTC	CASSPGEDHGYTF
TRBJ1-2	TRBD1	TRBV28	TGTGCCAGCAGTTTACCATGGACAGGGGGCAGCTATGGCTACACCTTC	CASSLPWTGGSYGYTF
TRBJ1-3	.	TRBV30	TGTGCCTGCACTATTGACTCTGGAAACACCATATATTTT	CACTIDSGNTIYF
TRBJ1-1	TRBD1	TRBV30	TGTGCCTGGAGAGGGACAGGGGGCACTGAAGCTTTCTTT	CAWRGTGGTEAFF
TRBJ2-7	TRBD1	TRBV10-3	TGTGCCATCAGTGAGAAGGGGACAGAGACCTACGAGCAGTACTTC	CAISEKGTETYEQYF
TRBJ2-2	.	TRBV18	TGTGCCAGCTCCGCAGGGTCAATTTCCGGGGAGCTGTTTTTT	CASSAGSISGELFF
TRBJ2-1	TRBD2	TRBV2	TGTGCCAGCAGTGAAGCGCTTGGGGGGGCCTACAATGAGCAGTTCTTC	CASSEALGGAYNEQFF
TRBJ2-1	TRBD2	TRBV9	TGTGCCAGCAGCGTAGACCCCTCCAGCGGGAGGTCCCCCTACAATGAGCAGTTCTTC	CASSVDPSSGRSPYNEQFF
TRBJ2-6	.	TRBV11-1	TGTGCCAGCAGTCCCCCTCGGGGCTCTGGGGCCAACGTCCTGACTTTC	CASSPPRGSGANVLTF
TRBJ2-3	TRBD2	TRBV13	TGTGCCAGCAGCTTCCGACTAGCGGGAGTGGTAGATACGCAGTATTTT	CASSFRLAGVVDTQYF
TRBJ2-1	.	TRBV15	TGTGCCACCAGCAGCGCCCACAGAAGATACAATGAGCAGTTCTTC	CATSSAHRRYNEQFF
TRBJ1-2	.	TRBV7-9	TGTGCCAGCAGCCCTCCGGACTCCTATGGCTACACCTTC	CASSPPDSYGYTF
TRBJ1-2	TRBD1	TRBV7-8	TGTGCCAGCAGCTTTTCCCGGGACAGCAACTATGGCTACACCTTC	CASSFSRDSNYGYTF
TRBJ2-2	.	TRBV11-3	TGTGCCAGCAGCCCAGGGACACGGAACACCGGGGAGCTGTTTTTT	CASSPGTRNTGELFF
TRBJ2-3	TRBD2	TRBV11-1	TGTGCCAGCAGCTTAGGGAGATTGGGACTAGCGGGCACAGATACGCAGTATTTT	CASSLGRLGLAGTDTQYF
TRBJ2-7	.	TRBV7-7	TGTGCTAGCAGTCCCGATGTGGGGGCCTCCTACGAGCAGTACTTC	CASSPDVGASYEQYF
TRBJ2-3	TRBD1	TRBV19	TGTGCCAGTAGCCGGGACCAGGGGACAGGGGGCCGCACAGATACGCAGTATTTT	CASSRDQGTGGRTDTQYF
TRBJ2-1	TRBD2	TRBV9	TGTGCCAGCAGCGTACTAGCGGGATACGACAATGAGCAGTTCTTC	CASSVLAGYDNEQFF
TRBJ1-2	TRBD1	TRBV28	TGTGCCAGCAGGACCGGGACAGGGAAGGTTTCTAATGGCTACACCTTC	CASRTGTGKVSNGYTF
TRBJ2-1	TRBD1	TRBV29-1	TGCAGCGTTGACGGAGGACAGGAGTCACAAAATGAGCAGTTCTTC	CSVDGGQESQNEQFF
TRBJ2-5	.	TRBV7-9	TGTGCCAGCACCTTAGGGGTCCAGGGGCGAGGGGAGACCCAGTACTTC	CASTLGVQGRGETQYF
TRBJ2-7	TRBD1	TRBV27	TGTGCCAGCAGCGGACAGGGAAGGTACGAGCAGTACTTC	CASSGQGRYEQYF
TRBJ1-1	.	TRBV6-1	TGTGCCAGCAGTGAATACGGGAGGAACACTGAAGCTTTCTTT	CASSEYGRNTEAFF
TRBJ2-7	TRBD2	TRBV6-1	TGTGCCAGCAGTGTGACTAGCGCCTCCTACGAGCAGTACTTC	CASSVTSASYEQYF
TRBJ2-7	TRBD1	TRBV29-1	TGCAGCGTGACGGGACAGGGGGCTTACGAGCAGTACTTC	CSVTGQGAYEQYF
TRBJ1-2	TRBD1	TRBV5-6	TGTGCCAGCAGGACCGACAGGGCCTTCAACTATGGCTACACCTTC	CASRTDRAFNYGYTF
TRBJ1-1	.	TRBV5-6	TGTGCCAGCCACTTCTCCCACGCTGAAGCTTTCTTT	CASHFSHAEAFF
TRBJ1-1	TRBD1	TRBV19	TGTGCCAGTAAACAGGGGGCCACTGAAGCTTTCTTT	CASKQGATEAFF
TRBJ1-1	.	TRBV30	TGTGCCTGGAGTCCTCCGGGACAAATGAACACTGAAGCTTTCTTT	CAWSPPGQMNTEAFF
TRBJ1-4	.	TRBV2	TGTGCCAGCAGTGTACGAGTTGAAAAACTGTTTTTT	CASSVRVEKLFF
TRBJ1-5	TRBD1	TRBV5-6	TGTGCCAGCAGTTACGGACAGGGCAATCAGCCCCAGCATTTT	CASSYGQGNQPQHF
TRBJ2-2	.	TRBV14	TGTGCCAGCAGCCAAGAAAAGGGAGCCGGGGAGCTGTTTTTT	CASSQEKGAGELFF
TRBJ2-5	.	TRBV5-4	TGTGCCAGCAGCTTGGACCCCGGACAGCTGATCCCGATAGAACAAGAGACCCAGTACTTC	CASSLDPGQLIPIEQETQYF
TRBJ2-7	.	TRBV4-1	TGCGCCAGCAGCCCCTGGGGAGAAACTGCGGTAGAGCAGTACTTC	CASSPWGETAVEQYF
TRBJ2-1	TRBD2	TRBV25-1	TGTGCCAGCAGTGACCCCGGGGGGAACCAGGCTGAGCAGTTCTTC	CASSDPGGNQAEQFF
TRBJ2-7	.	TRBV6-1	TGTGCCAGCAGTGCCCTACTCTCCTACGAGCAGTACTTC	CASSALLSYEQYF
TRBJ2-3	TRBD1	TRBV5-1	TGCGCCAGCCGGCCGGGACAGGGGACAGATACGCAGTATTTT	CASRPGQGTDTQYF
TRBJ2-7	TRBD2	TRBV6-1	TGTGCCAGCAGTCCTGCGGGGGTCGAGCAGTACTTC	CASSPAGVEQYF
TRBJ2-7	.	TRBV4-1	TGCGCCAGCAGGCCACAGAGGGAGGCATCACACTCCTACGAGCAGTACTTC	CASRPQREASHSYEQYF
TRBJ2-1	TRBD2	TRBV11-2	TGTGCCAGCAGCTTAGCTCGGGCTAGCGGGAGGGATTACAATGAGCAGTTCTTC	CASSLARASGRDYNEQFF
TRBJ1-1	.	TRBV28	TGTGCCAGCAGTTTTGGGGAAGGGGCTGAAGCTTTCTTT	CASSFGEGAEAFF
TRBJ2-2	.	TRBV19	TGTGCCAGTAGTATCTTGGCGGGTAACACCGGGGAGCTGTTTTTT	CASSILAGNTGELFF